This TCR beta chain originates from a study of early T cells in non-severe SARS-CoV-2 infection (dated by TCRdb to the early 2020s). Regarding the research as a whole: TCR sequencing used bulk RNA from unsorted whole blood, so alpha and beta chains could not be paired. Broader findings and caveats from the paper: VDJdb matching was skewed toward anti-spike CD8 responses and likely underestimated virus-specific expansions, missing private and CD4 specificities.

Libraries were built with 5' RACE. TCRdb names NextSeq 500 as the instrument used. The TCR library protocol attached unique molecular identifiers to individual cDNA molecules to correct for sequencing error and PCR bias. Sequencing covered both TCR alpha and beta chains, and within each sample the abundances of alpha and beta sequences were tightly co-correlated. Per the authors' processing: Decombinator V4 was used to annotate the V gene, J gene and CDR3 of the TCR sequences. TCRs were defined as expanded if a significant change between any two time points was detected under a Poisson model with p below 0.0001. TCR abundances were normalised to the total number of TCRs sequenced per sample and expressed as counts per million. TRAV1-2 paired with TRAJ12, TRAJ20 or TRAJ33 defined MAIT TCRs, while TRAV10 paired with TRAJ18 defined iNKT TCRs. VDJdb, accessed 1 November 2021, was searched for CMV, EBV and SARS-CoV-2 annotated TCRs, with TCRs annotated for multiple antigens excluded. TCRdb cleaned the public reads at Q25 with fastp, built clones with MiXCR and kept in-frame beta chains. Every CDR3 protein is listed once, alongside the most common genes and DNA of its rows. The V and J calls were not made by the authors but by TCRdb's processing. The table for this sample lists about 77,000 distinct CDR3 sequences; roughly 12% of them were counted only once. Of the sample, about 16% is held by the ten largest clones.

Set within a cohort of healthcare workers in London, UK, this nested case-control study involved weekly PCR testing of nasopharyngeal swabs along with blood sampling. Between 23 and 31 March 2020, the week of the UK lockdown, healthcare workers were enrolled and then followed up weekly for as long as 16 weeks. The table lists this clonotype with many counts. Its antigen target is currently unknown. Base quality data are lacking; no much larger clone is found one base away. V is reduced by 3 bases and J by 0 bases, leaving a spacing of 7 bases between them. The CDR3 starts with the cysteine, ends with the phenylalanine, and has 14 residues. The only DNA kept is the CDR3, 42 bases in frame from the first base. Looking up the germline V gene yields CDR1 SGDLS and CDR2 YYNGEE.

This material consisted of whole blood, taken at baseline. The clonotype originates from an adult who was a healthcare worker with PCR-confirmed SARS-CoV-2 infection or an uninfected control (not recorded which). The donor label of this sample is uncertain. This sequence uses TRBV9 and TRBJ1-5, with the D gene call left open. CDR3 reads: CASSEGNSNQPQHF. The DNA sequence is given as TGTGCCAGCAGCGAAGGGAATAGCAATCAGCCCCAGCATTTT.